Given below is one TCR beta chain in context. Its antigen is unidentified. This CDR3 spans 15 amino acids. Trimming removed 5 bases at V and 6 bases at J, with 20 bases between. Germline values: CDR1 GTSNPN, CDR2 SVGIG (reference sequence). RNA transcripts provided the source from which TCR beta CDR3 regions were amplified. The HTBI primer set served for first-round RT-PCR of the TCR CDR3. MiXCR, run by TCRdb on the multiplex PCR reads, gives a single entry per CDR3 protein. The data contain approximately 490,000 distinct CDR3 sequences, around a fifth of them singletons. The source of the sample is a study of T cells in Graves' hyperthyroidism and ophthalmopathy. Study results and limitations: Stable hyperthyroidism was separated from ophthalmopathy by a model based on 13 V-J features. Appearing also in blood were most of the thyroid clonotypes expanded above 0.001.

V and J are TRBV30 and TRBJ1-5; D gene ambiguous. The TCR sequence derives from a woman in her 70s with Graves' ophthalmopathy. The sequenced material came from blood. The chain's CDR3 is CAWSDLLEGFQPQHF. CDR3 nucleotides: TGTGCCTGGTCGGACCTCTTAGAGGGATTTCAGCCCCAGCATTTT. Filled out from reference TRBV30 and TRBJ1-5, the complete variable domain reads SQTIHQWPATLVQPVGSPLSLECTVEGTSNPNLYWYRQAAGRGLQLLFYSVGIGQISSEVPQNLSASRPQDRQFILSSKKLLLSDSGFYLCAWSDLLEGFQPQHFGDGTRLSIL.